This T cell receptor beta chain was recorded in a study of blood T cell repertoires in COVID-19. This clone was counted a few times. The CDR3 contains 14 residues. Germline assignment: CDR1 SEHNR and CDR2 FQNEAQ (reference sequence). Trimming at V came to 6 bases and at J to 9 bases, leaving 11 bases not matched to a gene. This study enrolled people aged roughly 18 to 100 from roughly 24 US geographic areas. Some clones are missing from TCRdb's copy, which holds only in-frame ones; the method was immunoSEQ multiplex PCR. The sample shows a few hundred thousand clones, roughly 85% of them seen only once.

The sample taken for sequencing was PBMCs or T cells enriched from blood (not recorded which). V and J are TRBV7-9 and TRBJ1-5; TRBD1 agrees at 7 bases. The source of this sequence is a woman aged 45 to 65 who had been exposed to COVID-19. The CDR3 DNA reads TGTGCCAGCAGTCAAGACAGGGCCGAGGGGCCCCAGCATTTT. Protein sequence: CASSQDRAEGPQHF. Full variable domain (rest looked up from reference TRBV7-9 and TRBJ1-5): DTGVSQNPRHKITKRGQNVTFRCDPISEHNRLYWYRQTLGQGPEFLTYFQNEAQLEKSRLLSDRFSAERPKGSFSTLEIQRTEQGDSAMYLCASSQDRAEGPQHFGDGTRLSIL.